This T cell receptor beta chain emerged from a study of CD8+CD57+ T cells in acquired aplastic anemia. Whole-study context: The mean DNA yield obtained from sorted CD4+ and CD8+ cells came to 3 to 4 ug.

Genomic DNA acted as the template from which TCR beta VDJ combination and CDR3 sequence profiling were carried out. TCRdb passed the reads through MiXCR, listing each CDR3 protein once. The sample has around 430,000 distinct CDR3 sequences, less than 35% seen once. The CDR3 consists of 12 residues. Germline CDR1 DFQATT, CDR2 SNEGSKA (reference sequence). V lost 3 bases, J lost 5 bases, and 8 bases lay in between. This clonotype showed up just a few times. The patients chosen for sequencing had shown expansion of CD8+CD57+ cells (detected by flow cytometry). What was sequenced was sorted CD4+, CD8+, or CD8+CD57+ T cells (not recorded which) from PBMCs. The chain joins TRBV20-1 to TRBJ2-1; no clear D. This TCR came from a human donor with aplastic anemia. In DNA form, the CDR3 reads TGCAGTGCTAGTCCGGATAACAATGAGCAGTTCTTC. Translated, it gives CSASPDNNEQFF.